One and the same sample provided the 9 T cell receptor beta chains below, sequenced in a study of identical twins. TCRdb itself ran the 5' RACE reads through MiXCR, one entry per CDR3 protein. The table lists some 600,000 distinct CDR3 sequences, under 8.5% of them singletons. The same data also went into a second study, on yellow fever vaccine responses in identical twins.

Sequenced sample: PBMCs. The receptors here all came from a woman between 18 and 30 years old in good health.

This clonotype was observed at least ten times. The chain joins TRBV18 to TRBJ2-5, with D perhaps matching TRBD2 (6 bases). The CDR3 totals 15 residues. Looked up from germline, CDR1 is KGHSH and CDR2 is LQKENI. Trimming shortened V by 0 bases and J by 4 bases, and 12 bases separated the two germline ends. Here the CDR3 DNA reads TGTGCCAGCTCACCACCTCAGGGAGCGGGAGAGACCCAGTACTTC. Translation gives CASSPPQGAGETQYF.

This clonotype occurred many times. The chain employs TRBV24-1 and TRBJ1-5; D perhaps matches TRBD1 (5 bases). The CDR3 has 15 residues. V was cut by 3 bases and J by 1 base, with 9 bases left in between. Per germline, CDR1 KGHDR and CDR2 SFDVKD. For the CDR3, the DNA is TGTGCCACCAGTGATCCGGGGGTGAGCAATCAGCCCCAGCATTTT. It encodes CATSDPGVSNQPQHF.

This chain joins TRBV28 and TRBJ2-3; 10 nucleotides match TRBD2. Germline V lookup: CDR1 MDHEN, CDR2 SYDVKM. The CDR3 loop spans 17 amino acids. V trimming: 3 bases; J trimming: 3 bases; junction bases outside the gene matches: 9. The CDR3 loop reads CASSFASGGARTDTQYF. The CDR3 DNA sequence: TGTGCCAGCAGTTTCGCGAGCGGGGGGGCGCGAACAGATACGCAGTATTTT.

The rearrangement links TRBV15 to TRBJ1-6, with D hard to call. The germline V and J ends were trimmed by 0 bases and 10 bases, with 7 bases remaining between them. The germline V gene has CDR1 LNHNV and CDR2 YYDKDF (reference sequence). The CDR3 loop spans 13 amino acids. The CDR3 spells CATSRDGISPLHF. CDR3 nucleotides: TGTGCCACCAGCAGAGATGGTATATCACCCCTCCACTTT. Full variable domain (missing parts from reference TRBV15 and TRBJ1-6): DAMVIQNPRYQVTQFGKPVTLSCSQTLNHNVMYWYQQKSSQAPKLLFHYYDKDFNNEADTPDNFQSRRPNTSFCFLDIRSPGLGDTAMYLCATSRDGISPLHFGNGTRLTVT.

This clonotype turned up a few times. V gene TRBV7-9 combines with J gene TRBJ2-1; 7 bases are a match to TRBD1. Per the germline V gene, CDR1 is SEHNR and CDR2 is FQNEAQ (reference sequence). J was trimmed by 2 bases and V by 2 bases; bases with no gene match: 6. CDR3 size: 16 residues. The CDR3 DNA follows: TGTGCCAGCAGCTTATTGGGACAGAATACCTACAATGAGCAGTTCTTC. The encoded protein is CASSLLGQNTYNEQFF.

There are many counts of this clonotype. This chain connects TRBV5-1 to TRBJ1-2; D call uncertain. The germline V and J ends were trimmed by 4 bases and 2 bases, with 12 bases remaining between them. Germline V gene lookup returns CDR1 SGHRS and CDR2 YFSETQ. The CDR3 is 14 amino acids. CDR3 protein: CASSPGIANYGYTF. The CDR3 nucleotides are TGCGCCAGCAGCCCTGGGATTGCCAACTATGGCTACACCTTC.

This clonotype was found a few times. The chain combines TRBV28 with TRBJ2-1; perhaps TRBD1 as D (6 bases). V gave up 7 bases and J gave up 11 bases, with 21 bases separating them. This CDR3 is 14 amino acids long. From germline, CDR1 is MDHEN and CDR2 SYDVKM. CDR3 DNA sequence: TGTGCCAGCACCGCAGGAGGTCCAGGGGCAAAGCAGTTCTTC. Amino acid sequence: CASTAGGPGAKQFF.

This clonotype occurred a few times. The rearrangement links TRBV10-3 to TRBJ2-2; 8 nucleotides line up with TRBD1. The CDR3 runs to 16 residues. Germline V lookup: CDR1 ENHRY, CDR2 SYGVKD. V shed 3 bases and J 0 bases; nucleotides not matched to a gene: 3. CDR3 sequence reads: CAISDSGQANTGELFF. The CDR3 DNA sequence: TGTGCCATCAGTGACTCGGGACAGGCGAACACCGGGGAGCTGTTTTTT.

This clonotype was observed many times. The CDR3 coding sequence is TGTGCCACCAGTGGTCCGGGACACCCCAATCAGCCCCAGCATTTT. It translates to CATSGPGHPNQPQHF. V gene TRBV24-1 combines with J gene TRBJ1-5; D possibly corresponds to TRBD1 (6 bases). CDR3 length: 15 amino acids. Trimming removed 5 bases at V and 3 bases at J, with 13 bases between. CDR1 and CDR2 from the germline V gene are KGHDR and SFDVKD.